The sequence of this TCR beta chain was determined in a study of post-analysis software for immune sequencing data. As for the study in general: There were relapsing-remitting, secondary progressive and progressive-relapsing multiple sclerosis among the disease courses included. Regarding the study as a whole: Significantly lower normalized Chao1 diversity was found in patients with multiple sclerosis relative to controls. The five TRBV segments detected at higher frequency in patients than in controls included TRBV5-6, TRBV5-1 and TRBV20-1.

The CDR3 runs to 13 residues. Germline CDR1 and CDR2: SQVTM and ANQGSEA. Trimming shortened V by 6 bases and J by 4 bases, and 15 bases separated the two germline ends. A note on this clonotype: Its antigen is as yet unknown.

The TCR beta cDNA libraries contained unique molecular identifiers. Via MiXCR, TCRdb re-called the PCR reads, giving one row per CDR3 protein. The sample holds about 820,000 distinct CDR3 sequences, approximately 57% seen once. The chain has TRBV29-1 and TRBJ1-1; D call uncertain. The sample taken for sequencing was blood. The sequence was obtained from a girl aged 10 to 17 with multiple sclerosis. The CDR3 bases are TGCAGCGTCGGTCCGGGAGGGCCCACTGAAGCTTTCTTT. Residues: CSVGPGGPTEAFF.